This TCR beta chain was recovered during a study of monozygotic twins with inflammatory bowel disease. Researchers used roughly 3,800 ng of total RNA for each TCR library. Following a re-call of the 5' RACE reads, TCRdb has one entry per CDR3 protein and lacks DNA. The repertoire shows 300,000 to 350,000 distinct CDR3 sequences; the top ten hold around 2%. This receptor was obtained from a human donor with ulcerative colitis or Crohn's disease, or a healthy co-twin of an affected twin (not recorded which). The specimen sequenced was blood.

The chain's CDR3 is CASSYSGSEQFF. The chain employs TRBV6-5 and TRBJ2-1; TCRdb's assignment of TRBD2 cannot be checked, as there is no DNA. This CDR3 contains 12 residues. Germline CDR1 is MNHEY and CDR2 is SVGAGI.